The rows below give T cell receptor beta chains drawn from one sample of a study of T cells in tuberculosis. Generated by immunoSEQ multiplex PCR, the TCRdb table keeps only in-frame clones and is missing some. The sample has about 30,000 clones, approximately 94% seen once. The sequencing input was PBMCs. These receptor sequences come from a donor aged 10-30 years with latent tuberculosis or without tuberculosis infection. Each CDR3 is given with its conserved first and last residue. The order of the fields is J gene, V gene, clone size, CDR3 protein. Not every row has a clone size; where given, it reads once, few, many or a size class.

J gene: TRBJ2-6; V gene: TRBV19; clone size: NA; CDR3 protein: CASSLRKQGTNVLTF
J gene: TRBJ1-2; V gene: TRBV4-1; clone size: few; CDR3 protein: CASKGGANYGYTF
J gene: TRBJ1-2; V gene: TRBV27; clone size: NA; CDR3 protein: CASSLSGETGKYGYTF
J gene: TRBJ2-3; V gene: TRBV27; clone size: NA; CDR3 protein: CASSGLAVLDTQYF
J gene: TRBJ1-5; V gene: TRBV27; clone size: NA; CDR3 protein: CASGQGLRQPQHF
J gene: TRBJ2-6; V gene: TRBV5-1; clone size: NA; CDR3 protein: CASSPEGGSSSGANVLTF
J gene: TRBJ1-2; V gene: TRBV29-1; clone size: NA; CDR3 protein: CSVDRKGASNYGYTF
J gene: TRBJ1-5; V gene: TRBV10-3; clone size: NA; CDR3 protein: CAISGAGINQPQHF
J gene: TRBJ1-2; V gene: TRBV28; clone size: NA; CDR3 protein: CASSLLPAGRYGYTF
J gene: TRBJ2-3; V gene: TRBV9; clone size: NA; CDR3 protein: CASSVGLAGWVSTDTQYF
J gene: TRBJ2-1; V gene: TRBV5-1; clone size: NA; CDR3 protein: CASSPSATGYNEQFF
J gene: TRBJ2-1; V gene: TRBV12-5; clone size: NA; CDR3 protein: CASGLSLAGGVNEQFF
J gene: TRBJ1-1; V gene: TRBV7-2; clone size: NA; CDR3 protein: CASSDYDRVTEAFF
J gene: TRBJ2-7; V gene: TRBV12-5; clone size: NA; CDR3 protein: CASGLARSSVYF
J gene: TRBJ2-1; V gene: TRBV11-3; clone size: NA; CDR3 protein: CASSSRHDVEQFF
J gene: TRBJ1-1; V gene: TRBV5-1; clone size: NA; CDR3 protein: CASSQDTGEAFF
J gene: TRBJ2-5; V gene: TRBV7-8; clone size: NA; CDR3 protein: CASNLQETQYF
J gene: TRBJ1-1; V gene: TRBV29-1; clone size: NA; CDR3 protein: CSVEGRGLTEAFF
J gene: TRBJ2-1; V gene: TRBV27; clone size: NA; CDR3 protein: CASSFPASGNEQFF
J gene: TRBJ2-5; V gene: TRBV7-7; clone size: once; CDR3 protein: CASSFSGGETQYF
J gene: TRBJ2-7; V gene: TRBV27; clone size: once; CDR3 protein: CASNHRDRGYEQYF
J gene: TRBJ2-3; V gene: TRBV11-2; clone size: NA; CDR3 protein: CASSPTSGSGTDTQYF
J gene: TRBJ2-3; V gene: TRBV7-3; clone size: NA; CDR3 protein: CASSSNGATGGDGTDTQYF
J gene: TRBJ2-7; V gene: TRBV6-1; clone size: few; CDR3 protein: CASSEDGTGVEQYF
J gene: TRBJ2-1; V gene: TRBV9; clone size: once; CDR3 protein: CASSLGLAGGRRNEQFF
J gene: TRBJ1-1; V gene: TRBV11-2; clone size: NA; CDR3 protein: CASSLVLGGEAFF
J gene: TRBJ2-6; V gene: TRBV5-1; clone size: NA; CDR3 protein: CATAAGVPSGANVLTF
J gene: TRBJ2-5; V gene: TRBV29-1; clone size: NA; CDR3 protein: CSVNRDQETQYF
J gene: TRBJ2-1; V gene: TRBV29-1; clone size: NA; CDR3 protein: CSVRGRARNEQFF
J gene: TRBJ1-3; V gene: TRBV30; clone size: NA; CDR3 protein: CAWSNAGSSGNTIYF
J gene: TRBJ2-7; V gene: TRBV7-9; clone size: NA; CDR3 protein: CASSLGQGGIRSYEQYF
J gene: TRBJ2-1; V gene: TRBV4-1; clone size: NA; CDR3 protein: CASLGKASGSESYNEQFF
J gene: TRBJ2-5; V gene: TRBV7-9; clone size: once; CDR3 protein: CASSLLDRQETQYF
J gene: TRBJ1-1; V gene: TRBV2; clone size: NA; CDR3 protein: CASSGLGVDRGRDTEAFF
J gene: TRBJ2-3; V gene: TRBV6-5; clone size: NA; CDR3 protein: CASSLRRGGADTQYF
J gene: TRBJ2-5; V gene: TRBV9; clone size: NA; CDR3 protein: CASSRPGLAGQETQYF
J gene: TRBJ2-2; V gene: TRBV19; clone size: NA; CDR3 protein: CAAGHSGRVAGELFF
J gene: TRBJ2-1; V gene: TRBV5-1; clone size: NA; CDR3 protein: CASSVASGHNEQFF
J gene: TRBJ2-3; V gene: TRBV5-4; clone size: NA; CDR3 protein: CASSLPGTERTDTQYF
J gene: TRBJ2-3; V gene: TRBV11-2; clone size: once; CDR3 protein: CASSLLAGTDTQYF
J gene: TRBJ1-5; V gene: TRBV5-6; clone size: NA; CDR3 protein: CASSREQGPQHF
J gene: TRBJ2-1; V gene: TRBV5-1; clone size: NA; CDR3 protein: CASSLLLAGDNEQFF
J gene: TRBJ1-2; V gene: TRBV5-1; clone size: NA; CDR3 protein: CASSRPGTNYGYTF
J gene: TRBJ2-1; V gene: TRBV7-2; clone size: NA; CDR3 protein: CASSLRGREQFF
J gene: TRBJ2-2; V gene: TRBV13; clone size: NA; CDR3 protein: CASSLLGTNTGELFF
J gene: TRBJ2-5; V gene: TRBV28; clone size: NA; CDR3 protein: CASSLGDREGETQYF
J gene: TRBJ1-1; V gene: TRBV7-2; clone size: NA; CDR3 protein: CASSLRGGLLLAFF
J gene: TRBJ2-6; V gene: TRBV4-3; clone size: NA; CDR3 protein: CASSPFVQAGANVLTF
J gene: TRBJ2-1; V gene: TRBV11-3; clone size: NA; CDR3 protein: CASSMRGSGRRDEQFF